This T cell receptor (beta chain) comes out of a study of CD8 T cells in Susac syndrome. Study information: Within the sequenced group of Susac syndrome patients, roughly six showed active disease and fewer than 10 were in remission. The study, taken as a whole, reports: The study identified about seventeen and five Susac-specific public clones in total CD8+ and CD8+ TEMRA repertoires. The study conceded that relatively few individuals underwent its TCR sequencing and HLA analysis.

V was clipped by 3 bases and J by 4 bases; unmatched bases: 3. The CDR3 is 15 amino acids. Germline CDR1 is SGDLS and CDR2 is YYNGEE. Worth noting for this clonotype: Antigen: not known.

RNA in amounts of roughly 0.5 to 1 ug was reverse transcribed with random hexamers. The TCR beta CDR3 was amplified by immunoSEQ multiplex PCR across 54 Vbeta, 13 Jbeta. Via MiXCR, TCRdb re-called the immunoSEQ multiplex PCR reads, giving one row per CDR3 protein. The sample lists 95,000 to 150,000 distinct CDR3 sequences, just under 95% seen once, with about 0.28% in the top ten. The sequenced sample was CD8+ T cells from PBMCs. The V call is TRBV9, the J call TRBJ2-2; 10 bases map to TRBD1. This TCR was sampled from a human donor with Susac syndrome. The DNA of the CDR3 is TGTGCCAGCAGCGCTGGGGACAGGGGCACCGGGGAGCTGTTTTTT. Translation gives CASSAGDRGTGELFF.